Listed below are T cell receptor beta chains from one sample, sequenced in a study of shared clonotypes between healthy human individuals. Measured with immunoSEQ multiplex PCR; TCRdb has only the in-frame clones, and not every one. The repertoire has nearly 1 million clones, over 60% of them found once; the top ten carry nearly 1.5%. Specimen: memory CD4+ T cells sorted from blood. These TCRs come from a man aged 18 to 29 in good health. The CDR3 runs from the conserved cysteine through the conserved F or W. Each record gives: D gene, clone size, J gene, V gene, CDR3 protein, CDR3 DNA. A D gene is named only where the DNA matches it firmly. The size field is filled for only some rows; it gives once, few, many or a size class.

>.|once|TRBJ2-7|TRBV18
CASSPQGGLTYEQYF
TGTGCCAGCTCACCCCAGGGGGGCCTCACCTACGAGCAGTACTTC
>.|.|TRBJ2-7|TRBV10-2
CANSESSPPSQYF
TGCGCCAACAGTGAGTCGAGTCCCCCGAGCCAGTACTTC
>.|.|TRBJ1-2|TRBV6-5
CASSYSRDISGYTF
TGTGCCAGCAGTTACTCCCGGGACATCTCTGGCTACACCTTC
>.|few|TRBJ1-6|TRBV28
CASSRDIGKGSPLHF
TGTGCCAGCAGTCGGGACATCGGAAAGGGCTCACCCCTCCACTTT
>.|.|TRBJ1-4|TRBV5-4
CASSTLGAGTDEKLFF
TGTGCCAGCAGCACTCTAGGTGCAGGGACGGATGAAAAACTGTTTTTT
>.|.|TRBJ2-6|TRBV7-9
CASSLRQGGTANVLTF
TGTGCCAGCAGCTTAAGACAGGGAGGGACCGCCAACGTCCTGACTTTC
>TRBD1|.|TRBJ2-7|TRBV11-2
CASSLGTGGWAEQYF
TGTGCCAGCAGCTTAGGGACAGGGGGATGGGCCGAGCAGTACTTC
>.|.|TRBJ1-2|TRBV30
CAWSDIPVTYGYTF
TGTGCCTGGAGTGATATCCCCGTAACCTATGGCTACACCTTC
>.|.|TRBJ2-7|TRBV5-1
CASSRGPSSYEQYF
TGCGCCAGCAGCCGTGGGCCCAGCTCCTACGAGCAGTACTTC
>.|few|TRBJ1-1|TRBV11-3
CASSLARNTEAFF
TGTGCCAGCAGCTTAGCGAGGAACACTGAAGCTTTCTTT
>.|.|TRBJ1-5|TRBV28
CASSLLGQPQHF
TGTGCCAGCAGTTTATTAGGTCAGCCCCAGCATTTT
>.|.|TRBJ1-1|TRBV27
CASSSLVEIPNTEAFF
TGTGCCAGCAGTTCACTCGTAGAAATTCCCAACACTGAAGCTTTCTTT
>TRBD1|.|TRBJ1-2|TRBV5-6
CASSVWTGVYGYTF
TGTGCCAGCAGCGTTTGGACAGGGGTCTATGGCTACACCTTC
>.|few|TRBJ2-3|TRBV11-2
CASSLAERTQYF
TGTGCCAGCAGCTTAGCTGAACGGACGCAGTATTTT
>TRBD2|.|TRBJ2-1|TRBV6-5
CASSYSSLAGVHEQFF
TGTGCCAGCAGTTACTCGAGTCTAGCGGGAGTACATGAGCAGTTCTTC
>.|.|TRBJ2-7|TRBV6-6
CASSYAGILYEQYF
TGTGCCAGCAGTTACGCAGGGATCCTCTACGAGCAGTACTTC
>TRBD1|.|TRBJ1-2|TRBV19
CASSPEGRTGGDYGYTF
TGTGCCAGTAGCCCAGAGGGGAGGACAGGGGGTGACTATGGCTACACCTTC
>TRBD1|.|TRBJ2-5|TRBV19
CASSGQGGETQYF
TGTGCCAGTAGCGGACAGGGCGGAGAGACCCAGTACTTC
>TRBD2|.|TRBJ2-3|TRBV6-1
CASSEALAGGYTQYF
TGTGCCAGCAGTGAAGCCCTAGCGGGGGGTTATACGCAGTATTTT
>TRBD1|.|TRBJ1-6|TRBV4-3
CASSQQGWNSPLHF
TGCGCCAGCTCTCAACAGGGGTGGAATTCACCCCTCCACTTT
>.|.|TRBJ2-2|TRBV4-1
CASSQDLGRTNTGELFF
TGCGCCAGCAGCCAAGATCTTGGGAGGACCAACACCGGGGAGCTGTTTTTT
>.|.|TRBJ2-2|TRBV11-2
CASSWARAGELFF
TGTGCCAGCAGCTGGGCGAGGGCCGGGGAGCTGTTTTTT
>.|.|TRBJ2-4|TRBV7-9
CASSLVGLIQYF
TGTGCCAGCAGCTTAGTTGGCCTCATTCAGTACTTC
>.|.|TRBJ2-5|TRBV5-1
CASSLASSRETQYF
TGCGCCAGCAGCTTGGCGTCCAGCCGAGAGACCCAGTACTTC
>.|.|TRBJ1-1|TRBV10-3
CAISELNTEAFF
TGTGCCATCAGTGAATTGAACACTGAAGCTTTCTTT
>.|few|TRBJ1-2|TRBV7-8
CASRKTVNYGYTF
TGTGCCAGCAGGAAGACGGTTAACTATGGCTACACCTTC
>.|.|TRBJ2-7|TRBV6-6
CASSYSAQGDEQYF
TGTGCCAGCAGTTACTCCGCGCAGGGCGACGAGCAGTACTTC
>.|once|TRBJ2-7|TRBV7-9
CASSLGHRAYEQYF
TGTGCCAGCAGCTTAGGGCACAGGGCGTACGAGCAGTACTTC
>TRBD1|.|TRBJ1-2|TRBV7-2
CASSLNRGQGYTF
TGTGCCAGCAGCCTAAACAGGGGGCAAGGCTACACCTTC
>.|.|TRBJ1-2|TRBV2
CASSGGFNYGYTF
TGTGCCAGCAGTGGGGGGTTTAACTATGGCTACACCTTC